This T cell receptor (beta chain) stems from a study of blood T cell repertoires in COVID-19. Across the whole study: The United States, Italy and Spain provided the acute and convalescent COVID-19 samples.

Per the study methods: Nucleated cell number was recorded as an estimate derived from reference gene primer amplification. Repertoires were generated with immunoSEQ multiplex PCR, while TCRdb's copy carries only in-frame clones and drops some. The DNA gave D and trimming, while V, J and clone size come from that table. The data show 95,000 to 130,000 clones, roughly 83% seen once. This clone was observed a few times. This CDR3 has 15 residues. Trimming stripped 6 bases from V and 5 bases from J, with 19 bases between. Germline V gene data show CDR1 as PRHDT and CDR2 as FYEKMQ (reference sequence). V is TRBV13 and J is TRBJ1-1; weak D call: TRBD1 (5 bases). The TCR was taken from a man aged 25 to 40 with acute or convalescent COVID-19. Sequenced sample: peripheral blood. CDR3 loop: CASSTLVGEGTEAFF. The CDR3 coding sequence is TGTGCCAGCAGTACCTTAGTGGGGGAGGGGACTGAAGCTTTCTTT.